The rows below give T cell receptor beta chains drawn from one sample of a study of blood T cells in healthy people across ages. Using its own MiXCR run on the 5' RACE reads, TCRdb lists one record per CDR3 protein. This table has about 780,000 distinct CDR3 sequences, 20% to 30% appearing once. These data were also reused for a study on T cells of mothers and their children.

The sequenced sample consisted of blood. These receptors were collected from a boy aged 5 to 17 in good health. The CDR3 runs from the conserved cysteine through the conserved F or W. D genes are given only for firm matches. Some rows mark clone size as missing; the rest say once, few, many or name a class of expanded clone.

D,size,J,V,CDR3,DNA
-,-,TRBJ2-7,TRBV6-1,CASISGAGAHEQYF,TGTGCCAGCATTTCGGGGGCAGGGGCCCACGAGCAGTACTTC
-,-,TRBJ1-2,TRBV12-3/TRBV12-4,CASSFVQGAYGYTF,TGTGCCAGCAGTTTTGTACAGGGTGCCTATGGCTACACCTTC
TRBD2,many,TRBJ2-1,TRBV25-1,CASSAPGGKNNEQFF,TGTGCCAGCAGTGCACCGGGGGGTAAGAACAATGAGCAGTTCTTC
TRBD1,-,TRBJ2-3,TRBV4-1,CASSLPGQGLADTQYF,TGCGCCAGCAGCCTACCGGGACAGGGATTGGCAGATACGCAGTATTTT
TRBD1,-,TRBJ2-5,TRBV3-1,CASSLIGTGDQETQYF,TGTGCCAGCAGCCTAATCGGGACAGGGGATCAAGAGACCCAGTACTTC
TRBD1,-,TRBJ2-3,TRBV6-1,CASSSPGQGITDTQYF,TGTGCCAGCAGTAGTCCGGGACAGGGAATCACAGATACGCAGTATTTT
TRBD1,-,TRBJ1-1,TRBV28,CASSTGQVMNTEAFF,TGTGCCAGCAGTACCGGACAGGTTATGAACACTGAAGCTTTCTTT
-,-,TRBJ1-3,TRBV29-1,CSVERADSGNTIYF,TGCAGCGTTGAGAGGGCGGACTCTGGAAACACCATATATTTT
TRBD2,many,TRBJ2-1,TRBV4-1,CASSGGAGGPNEQFF,TGCGCCAGCAGCGGCGGAGCGGGGGGCCCCAATGAGCAGTTCTTC
TRBD2,many,TRBJ2-5,TRBV28,CASSLRAGEETQYF,TGTGCCAGCAGTTTAAGAGCGGGGGAAGAGACCCAGTACTTC
TRBD2,-,TRBJ2-7,TRBV12-3/TRBV12-4,CASSLPSGGSYEQYF,TGTGCCAGCAGTTTACCTAGCGGGGGATCGTACGAGCAGTACTTC
-,few,TRBJ2-3,TRBV25-1,CASSDPTDTQYF,TGTGCCAGCAGTGATCCCACAGATACGCAGTATTTT
TRBD1,-,TRBJ1-2,TRBV10-3,CAISALKAGGYGYTF,TGTGCCATCAGTGCCCTTAAAGCAGGGGGCTATGGCTACACCTTC